This TCR beta chain was identified in a study of blood T cell repertoires in COVID-19. Looking at the study overall: COVID-19 samples collected from the United States, Italy and Spain covered acute and convalescent phases. PBMCs, B-cell-depleted T cells, or T cells were the source of the cDNA or gDNA that made up the material.

Germline values: CDR1 MNHNY, CDR2 SVGAGI (reference sequence). Trimming cost V 8 bases and J 6 bases; bases outside gene matches: 10. This CDR3 has 14 residues. Original handling: For nucleated cells, counts were estimated from reference gene primer amplification. Generated by immunoSEQ multiplex PCR, the TCRdb table keeps only in-frame clones and is missing some. The D gene and trimming were derived from the DNA, and the V and J assignments and clone size from that table. Of 110,000 to 150,000 clones listed, under 90% are singletons. The TCR originated in a human donor in a cohort sampled during active COVID-19. Sequencing was done on a sample of peripheral blood. The chain joins TRBV6-6 to TRBJ1-5, with TRBD1 matching over 7 bases. The CDR3 is CASGKQGSGQPQHF. The CDR3 DNA follows: TGTGCCAGCGGAAAACAGGGGTCGGGTCAGCCCCAGCATTTT.